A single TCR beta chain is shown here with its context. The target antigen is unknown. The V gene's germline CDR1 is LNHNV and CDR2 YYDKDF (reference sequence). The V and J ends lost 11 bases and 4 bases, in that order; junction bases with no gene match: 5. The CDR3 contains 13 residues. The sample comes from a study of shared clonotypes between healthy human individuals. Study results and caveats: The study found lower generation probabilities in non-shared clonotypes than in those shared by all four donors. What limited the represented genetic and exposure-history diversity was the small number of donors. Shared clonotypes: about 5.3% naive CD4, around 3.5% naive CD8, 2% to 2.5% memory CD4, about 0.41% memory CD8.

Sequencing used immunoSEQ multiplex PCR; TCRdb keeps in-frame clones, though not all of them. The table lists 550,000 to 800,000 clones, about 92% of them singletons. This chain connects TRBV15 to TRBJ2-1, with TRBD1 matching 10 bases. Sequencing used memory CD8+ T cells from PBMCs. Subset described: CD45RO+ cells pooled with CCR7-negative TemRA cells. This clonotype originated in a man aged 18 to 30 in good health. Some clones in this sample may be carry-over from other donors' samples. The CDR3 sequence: CAARTGGYNEQFF. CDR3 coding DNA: TGTGCCGCACGGACAGGGGGATACAATGAGCAGTTCTTC.